These T cell receptor beta chains were read from a single sample in a study of T cells after yellow fever vaccination. Using its own MiXCR run on the 5' RACE reads, TCRdb lists one record per CDR3 protein. The sample has nearly 550,000 distinct CDR3 sequences; 15% to 20% are singletons. The starting material was PBMCs, obtained 15 days after the yellow fever booster vaccination. Receptor source: a man in his thirties or forties who received the YFV17D yellow fever vaccine. The CDR3 runs from the conserved cysteine through the conserved F or W. A D gene is named only where the DNA matches it firmly. For some rows the clone size is stated as once, few or many, or as a class when expanded; others skip it.

TRBV18	few	-	TRBJ1-4	CASSPEWVDRRNEKLFF	TGTGCCAGCTCACCGGAATGGGTCGACAGGAGGAATGAAAAACTGTTTTTT
TRBV5-1	-	-	TRBJ2-7	CASSLRERYF	TGCGCCAGCAGCTTGCGGGAACGGTACTTC
TRBV6-1	-	-	TRBJ2-7	CASSAPSTYEQYF	TGTGCCAGCAGTGCTCCCAGTACCTACGAGCAGTACTTC
TRBV5-1	-	-	TRBJ1-4	CASSLGDRTNEKLFF	TGCGCCAGCAGCTTGGGCGACAGGACTAATGAAAAACTGTTTTTT
TRBV29-1	-	-	TRBJ2-3	CSVEDGASAITDTQYF	TGCAGCGTTGAAGACGGGGCTAGCGCCATCACAGATACGCAGTATTTT
TRBV28	few	-	TRBJ1-4	CASSPRVAARLFF	TGTGCCAGCTCCCCAAGGGTGGCAGCTAGACTGTTTTTT
TRBV7-2	-	-	TRBJ2-5	CASTRGSGRAGETQYF	TGTGCCAGCACCCGAGGGTCGGGCAGGGCCGGGGAGACCCAGTACTTC
TRBV27	-	-	TRBJ2-5	CASSRPGDETQYF	TGTGCCAGCAGCCGACCAGGGGACGAGACCCAGTACTTC
TRBV6-6	few	-	TRBJ2-7	CASSYGGSWQYF	TGTGCCAGCAGTTACGGGGGGAGCTGGCAGTACTTC
TRBV29-1	few	TRBD1	TRBJ1-1	CSAKQGSTEAFF	TGCAGCGCAAAACAGGGGTCCACTGAAGCTTTCTTT
TRBV7-6	-	-	TRBJ2-1	CASSLSIAAPYNEQFF	TGTGCCAGCAGCTTATCGATAGCGGCCCCCTACAATGAGCAGTTCTTC
TRBV15	-	TRBD1	TRBJ2-7	CATSRPGQGSNEQYF	TGTGCCACCAGCAGGCCGGGACAGGGTTCAAACGAGCAGTACTTC
TRBV4-3	-	TRBD2	TRBJ2-3	CASSPGTSGRALGGTDTQYF	TGCGCCAGCAGCCCGGGGACTAGCGGGAGGGCCCTTGGTGGCACAGATACGCAGTATTTT
TRBV4-3	-	-	TRBJ2-4	CASSQELIGGKFIQYF	TGCGCCAGCAGCCAAGAGCTTATAGGCGGGAAATTCATTCAGTACTTC
TRBV29-1	-	-	TRBJ2-7	CSVANRGNLEQYF	TGCAGCGTTGCGAATCGTGGTAATCTGGAGCAGTACTTC
TRBV2	-	-	TRBJ2-5	CASSASDSRLGETQYF	TGTGCCAGCAGTGCCTCGGACAGCCGCCTCGGAGAGACCCAGTACTTC
TRBV5-4	few	-	TRBJ2-1	CASSLEFEQFF	TGTGCCAGCAGCTTGGAGTTTGAGCAGTTCTTC
TRBV5-4	-	-	TRBJ1-2	CASSSPWAKDNYGYTF	TGTGCCAGCAGCTCCCCTTGGGCGAAAGATAACTATGGCTACACCTTC
TRBV7-2	few	TRBD2	TRBJ2-7	CASSLVRGRDEQYF	TGTGCCAGCAGCTTAGTTCGCGGGAGGGACGAGCAGTACTTC
TRBV15	few	TRBD1	TRBJ2-7	CATSRDEGANEQYF	TGTGCCACCAGCAGAGATGAGGGGGCCAACGAGCAGTACTTC
TRBV5-1	-	-	TRBJ2-5	CASSTGTSEETQYF	TGCGCCAGCAGCACCGGGACGTCCGAGGAGACCCAGTACTTC
TRBV6-5	-	TRBD1	TRBJ2-7	CASSSPGTVAYEQYF	TGTGCCAGCAGTTCCCCCGGGACAGTCGCCTACGAGCAGTACTTC
TRBV10-3	few	-	TRBJ1-5	CAISESLVTNQPQHF	TGTGCCATCAGTGAGTCGTTAGTGACGAATCAGCCCCAGCATTTT
TRBV4-1	few	TRBD1	TRBJ2-1	CASGPGGPPGSYNEQFF	TGCGCCAGCGGGCCAGGGGGACCCCCAGGGTCCTACAATGAGCAGTTCTTC
TRBV29-1	-	-	TRBJ2-5	CSCTGLQETQYF	TGCAGCTGTACGGGACTCCAAGAGACCCAGTACTTC